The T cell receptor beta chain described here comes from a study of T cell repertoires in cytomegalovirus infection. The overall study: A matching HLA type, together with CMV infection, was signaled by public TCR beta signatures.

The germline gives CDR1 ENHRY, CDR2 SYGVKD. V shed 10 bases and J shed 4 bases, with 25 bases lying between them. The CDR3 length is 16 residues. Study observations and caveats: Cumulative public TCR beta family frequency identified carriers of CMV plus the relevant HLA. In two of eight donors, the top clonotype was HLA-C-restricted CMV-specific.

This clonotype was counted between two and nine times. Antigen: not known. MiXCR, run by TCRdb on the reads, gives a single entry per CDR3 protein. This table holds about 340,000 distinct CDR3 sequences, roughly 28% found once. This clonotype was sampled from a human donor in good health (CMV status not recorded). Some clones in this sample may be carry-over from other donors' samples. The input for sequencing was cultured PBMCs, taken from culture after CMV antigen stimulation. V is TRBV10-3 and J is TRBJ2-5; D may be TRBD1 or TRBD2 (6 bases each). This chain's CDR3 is CATLDVMGGLAETQYF. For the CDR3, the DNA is TGTGCCACATTGGATGTGATGGGGGGCCTAGCAGAGACCCAGTACTTC.